Below are 21 T cell receptor beta chains sequenced from a single sample in a study of cytomegalovirus exposure and HLA in healthy donors. 60 Vbeta and 13 Jbeta primers were used in PCR. Libraries were prepared by immunoSEQ multiplex PCR; TCRdb keeps only in-frame clonotypes and omits some of them. The data show over 150,000 clones, about two thirds seen once. The specimen was PBMCs. All receptors come from a woman aged 25 to 39 in good health and CMV-seronegative.

This chain links TRBV11-2 with TRBJ2-7; 12 bases map to TRBD2. V lost 4 bases, J lost 3 bases, and 4 bases stayed unmatched. This CDR3 has 15 residues. The germline V gene has CDR1 SGHAT and CDR2 FQNNGV. CDR3 sequence (DNA): TGTGCCAGCAGCTCGCCGACTAGCGGGAGCTACGAGCAGTACTTC. It codes for CASSSPTSGSYEQYF.

The chain couples TRBV9 to TRBJ2-1; no definite D call. The germline V and J ends were trimmed by 0 bases and 9 bases, with 10 bases remaining between them. Per germline, CDR1 SGDLS and CDR2 YYNGEE. CDR3 size: 13 residues. The CDR3 loop is CASSVGGLSEQFF. For the CDR3, the DNA is TGTGCCAGCAGCGTAGGCGGCTTGAGTGAGCAGTTCTTC.

The chain has TRBV5-6 and TRBJ2-6; D is possibly TRBD1 (6 bases). CDR1 is SGHDT, CDR2 YYEEEE, per germline. Trimming took off 1 base at V and 1 base at J, with 9 bases between the two ends. This CDR3 has 16 amino acids. This CDR3 is CASSLIRGSGANVLTF. CDR3 bases: TGTGCCAGCAGCTTGATCAGGGGTTCTGGGGCCAACGTCCTGACTTTC.

This chain uses TRBV27 with TRBJ2-1, with 12 bases identical to TRBD2. This CDR3 region has 18 residues. With 6 bases clipped from V and 8 bases from J, the junction kept 17 bases outside the gene matches. CDR1 is MNHEY and CDR2 is SMNVEV in the germline V gene (reference sequence). CDR3 nucleotides: TGTGCCAGCAGCCTCCAGGTACTAGCGGGAGGTCTAGGGGATGAGCAGTTCTTC. This encodes CASSLQVLAGGLGDEQFF.

Note on this clone: At one boundary the junction diverges from the germline segment, which might be a read error. DNA for the CDR3: TGCGCCAGCAGCTTAAGTAGCGGGAGTTACGAGCAGTGCTTC. Translated, it gives CASSLSSGSYEQCF. The chain carries TRBV5-1 and TRBJ2-7, with TRBD2 matching over 9 bases. The CDR3 covers 14 residues. Germline V lookup: CDR1 SGHRS, CDR2 YFSETQ.

The chain joins TRBV7-8 to TRBJ2-3; 7 bases fit TRBD2. V dropped 1 base and J dropped 1; count of bases not matched to a gene: 2. The CDR3 sequence is 15 residues long. The germline CDR1 and CDR2 sequences are SGHVS and FQNEAQ. The CDR3 reads CASSLGRGGTDTQYF. DNA of the CDR3: TGTGCCAGCAGCTTAGGACGGGGGGGCACAGATACGCAGTATTTT.

V gene TRBV19 combines with J gene TRBJ2-3, with D maybe TRBD1 (5 bases). This CDR3 contains 15 residues. Germline values: CDR1 LNHDA, CDR2 SQIVND (reference sequence). Trimming cost V 3 bases and J 2 bases, with 12 bases left between them. The CDR3 is CASSIAGHTTDTQYF. Written as DNA, the CDR3 is TGTGCCAGTAGTATTGCCGGACACACCACAGATACGCAGTATTTT.

The V gene is TRBV7-2, the J gene TRBJ2-7, with D unclear. The CDR3 length is 15 residues. Germline assignment: CDR1 SGHTA and CDR2 FQGNSA. V lost 4 bases to trimming and J lost 3 bases, with 16 bases between them. As DNA, the CDR3 is TGTGCCAGCAGCTCCTCCGGGTCTTCTGTCTACGAGCAGTACTTC. Translation: CASSSSGSSVYEQYF.

The rearrangement links TRBV11-2 to TRBJ1-6, with 9 bases lining up with TRBD1. The CDR3 contains 15 residues. The junction had 7 bases not matched to a gene; V was cut back by 6 bases and J by 7 bases. The germline V gene has CDR1 SGHAT and CDR2 FQNNGV. The CDR3 reads CASRSTQGANSPLHF. The CDR3 nucleotides are TGTGCCAGCAGGTCCACACAGGGGGCAAATTCACCCCTCCACTTT. Full variable domain (outside the CDR3, taken from reference TRBV11-2 and TRBJ1-6): EAGVAQSPRYKIIEKRQSVAFWCNPISGHATLYWYQQILGQGPKLLIQFQNNGVVDDSQLPKDRFSAERLKGVDSTLKIQPAKLEDSAVYLCASRSTQGANSPLHFGNGTRLTVT.

This clone appeared a few times. The CDR3 loop is CASSVEDRGYGYTF. CDR3 sequence (DNA): TGTGCCAGCAGTGTAGAGGACAGGGGCTATGGCTACACCTTC. This sequence joins TRBV6-5 and TRBJ1-2; 9 nucleotides match TRBD1. After removal of 5 bases from V and 4 bases from J, the junction contained 5 bases not matched to a gene. Germline CDR1 reads MNHEY; CDR2 reads SVGAGI. CDR3 length: 14 amino acids.

The chain joins TRBV5-6 to TRBJ2-2; 9 bases fit TRBD2. Germline V gene lookup returns CDR1 SGHDT and CDR2 YYEEEE. V trimming: 4 bases; J trimming: 2 bases; junction bases outside the gene matches: 9. The CDR3 is made up of 17 amino acids. The CDR3 loop reads CASSTYRTSANTGELFF. CDR3 nucleotide sequence: TGTGCCAGCAGCACCTATCGGACTAGCGCAAACACCGGGGAGCTGTTTTTT. Together with reference TRBV5-6 and TRBJ2-2, the CDR3 gives the full variable domain: DAGVTQSPTHLIKTRGQQVTLRCSPKSGHDTVSWYQQALGQGPQFIFQYYEEEERQRGNFPDRFSGHQFPNYSSELNVNALLLGDSALYLCASSTYRTSANTGELFFGEGSRLTVL.

This sequence joins TRBV10-3 and TRBJ2-5, with D possibly matching TRBD2 (6 bases). The length of the CDR3 is 14 residues. V lost 0 bases, J lost 2 bases, and 7 bases lay in between. Germline V CDR1 and CDR2: ENHRY, SYGVKD. The CDR3 bases are TGTGCCATCAGTGAGTCTAGCGGACAAGAGACCCAGTACTTC. This encodes CAISESSGQETQYF.

V and J are TRBV10-3 and TRBJ2-1, with TRBD1 matching 9 bases. Germline lookup yields CDR1 ENHRY and CDR2 SYGVKD. This CDR3 contains 14 residues. V was clipped by 6 bases and J by 7 bases; unmatched bases: 7. CDR3 loop: CAISHRGPRNEQFF. CDR3 sequence (DNA): TGTGCCATCAGCCACAGGGGGCCGAGGAATGAGCAGTTCTTC.

The chain combines TRBV2 with TRBJ1-4; TRBD1 matches at 10 bases. The CDR3 totals 13 residues. The junction had 6 bases not matched to a gene; V was cut back by 10 bases and J by 7 bases. Germline-derived CDR1 and CDR2 are SNHLY and FYNNEI. CDR3 coding DNA: TGTGCCACCCAGCGGGACAGGGGTGAAAAACTGTTTTTT. Protein product: CATQRDRGEKLFF.

The gene calls are TRBV28 and TRBJ2-3; 8 bases are shared with TRBD1. With 8 bases clipped from V and 5 bases from J, the junction kept 12 bases outside the gene matches. Germline CDR1 and CDR2: MDHEN and SYDVKM. The CDR3 consists of 15 residues. The CDR3 region is CASGWGAGGLDTQYF. CDR3 bases: TGTGCCAGCGGCTGGGGGGCAGGGGGCTTAGATACGCAGTATTTT.

V gene TRBV19 combines with J gene TRBJ2-5; 12 bases match TRBD2. From germline, CDR1 is LNHDA and CDR2 SQIVND (reference sequence). The length of the CDR3 is 15 residues. The J segment lost 2 bases and the V segment lost 4 bases, leaving 2 bases of the junction unmatched. CDR3 DNA: TGTGCCAGTAGTAGACTAGCGGGGGAGCAAGAGACCCAGTACTTC. Amino acid sequence: CASSRLAGEQETQYF.

The genes are TRBV13 and TRBJ1-2; 8 bases match TRBD1. The CDR3 runs 14 residues. CDR1 and CDR2 (germline): PRHDT, FYEKMQ (reference sequence). With V trimmed by 2 bases and J by 8 bases, 7 bases remained unmatched. The CDR3 loop reads CASSLNRGIEGYTF. As DNA, the CDR3 is TGTGCCAGCAGCTTAAACAGGGGGATAGAGGGCTACACCTTC.

The V and J genes are TRBV5-4 and TRBJ2-1, with TRBD2 matching over 10 bases. The CDR3 is 16 amino acids. The junction had 6 bases not matched to a gene; V was cut back by 4 bases and J by 2 bases. Germline assignment: CDR1 SGHNT and CDR2 YYREEE (reference sequence). CDR3 in amino acids: CASSGETSGAYNEQFF. CDR3 nucleotides: TGTGCCAGCAGCGGGGAAACTAGCGGGGCCTACAATGAGCAGTTCTTC. The full variable domain, rest sourced from reference TRBV5-4 and TRBJ2-1, is ETGVTQSPTHLIKTRGQQVTLRCSSQSGHNTVSWYQQALGQGPQFIFQYYREEENGRGNFPPRFSGLQFPNYSSELNVNALELDDSALYLCASSGETSGAYNEQFFGPGTRLTVL.

The chain carries TRBV7-6 and TRBJ2-5; possibly TRBD1 for D (5 bases). Trimming pared 0 bases from V and 5 bases from J, leaving 10 bases between. CDR3 length: 14 residues. Looked up from germline, CDR1 is SGHVS and CDR2 is FNYEAQ. CDR3: CASSLAQGRETQYF. Here the CDR3 DNA reads TGTGCCAGCAGCTTAGCGCAGGGAAGGGAGACCCAGTACTTC.

This clone was detected only once. V gene TRBV4-1 combines with J gene TRBJ1-1; no clear D gene. Trimming pared 1 base from V and 3 bases from J, leaving 12 bases between. The CDR3 has 15 residues. In germline, CDR1 is MGHRA, CDR2 YSYEKL. CDR3 sequence: CASSQVHNRHTEAFF. The CDR3 bases are TGCGCCAGCAGCCAAGTCCACAACCGCCACACTGAAGCTTTCTTT.

This chain links TRBV4-3 with TRBJ2-7; weak D call: TRBD1 (6 bases). The V end was cut by 5 bases, the J end by 7 bases, with 21 bases between. Germline V gene data show CDR1 as LGHNA and CDR2 as YSLEER. The CDR3 sequence is 15 residues long. The CDR3 loop reads CASSTGTGPQWEQYF. In nucleotides, the CDR3 is TGCGCCAGCAGCACAGGGACGGGGCCTCAATGGGAGCAGTACTTC.